Presented here are 29 T cell receptor beta chains from one specimen sequenced in a study of CD8+ T cells in alopecia areata. Sequencing relied on a cDNA template that was reverse transcribed from extracted RNA. The assay was immunoSEQ multiplex PCR, and TCRdb's table has in-frame clones only and misses some. Of some 130,000 clones in the sample, around 49% are singletons; the top ten hold roughly a sixth. The sequences come from CD8+ T cells sorted from blood, collected at week 0. The receptors were gathered from a human donor with alopecia areata.

A note on this clone: No conserved phenylalanine or tryptophan ends this CDR3, so it is likely a read error. V and J are TRBV10-2 and TRBJ2-3; 7 nucleotides agree with TRBD2. This CDR3 contains 15 residues. The germline V gene has CDR1 WSHSY and CDR2 SAAADI. With 3 bases clipped from V and 8 bases from J, the junction kept 11 bases outside the gene matches. As DNA, the CDR3 is TGCGCCAGCAGTGACAACTATCCGCCGGGGGGTACGCAGTATTCT. It translates to CASSDNYPPGGTQYS.

This chain joins TRBV13 and TRBJ1-1; no firm D call. The V gene's germline CDR1 is PRHDT and CDR2 FYEKMQ (reference sequence). Trimming cost V 5 bases and J 1 base, with 11 bases left between them. The CDR3 sequence is 14 residues long. In nucleotides, the CDR3 is TGTGCCAGCAGCCCAATGACGGGGAACACTGAAGCTTTCTTT. Encoded protein: CASSPMTGNTEAFF.

CDR3 nucleotides: TGTGCCACCAGCACCTGGGGGCTCACAGATACGCAGTATTTT. Translated, it gives CATSTWGLTDTQYF. This chain joins TRBV15 and TRBJ2-3; D perhaps matches TRBD1 (6 bases). Germline V gives CDR1 LNHNV, CDR2 YYDKDF (reference sequence). V was pared by 4 bases and J by 2 bases, with 10 bases between. The CDR3 extends over 14 amino acids.

The rearrangement links TRBV7-9 to TRBJ2-3, with a possible D match to TRBD1 (6 bases). The CDR3 is made up of 15 amino acids. Germline lookup yields CDR1 SEHNR and CDR2 FQNEAQ (reference sequence). Trimming removed 5 bases at V and 6 bases at J, with 18 bases between. The CDR3 DNA reads as TGTGCCAGCAGCCCAGCCGAGGGGGAGATTGATACGCAGTATTTT. This codes for CASSPAEGEIDTQYF.

This chain joins TRBV2 and TRBJ2-7; D possibly corresponds to TRBD2 (6 bases). The CDR3 loop spans 15 amino acids. The V and J ends lost 7 bases and 3 bases respectively, with 19 bases between them. Germline CDR1 is SNHLY and CDR2 is FYNNEI. The CDR3 reads CASTERRAGHYEQYF. CDR3 nucleotides: TGTGCCAGCACCGAAAGGAGGGCAGGGCACTACGAGCAGTACTTC.

The chain links TRBV10-1 to TRBJ2-7; perhaps TRBD1 as D (6 bases). This CDR3 comprises 15 residues. Trimming pared 6 bases from V and 0 bases from J, leaving 15 bases between. In germline, CDR1 is WNHNN, CDR2 SYGVQD (reference sequence). CDR3 amino acids: CASRVRDRLSYEQYF. CDR3 bases: TGCGCCAGCAGGGTACGTGACAGGCTCTCCTACGAGCAGTACTTC.

This clone was observed a few times. CDR3: CASSHNDGLGSNIQYF. DNA of the CDR3: TGTGCCAGCAGCCACAACGACGGACTCGGGTCAAACATTCAGTACTTC. This chain uses TRBV11-2 with TRBJ2-4; a weak D match, TRBD2 (5 bases). The V end lost 5 bases, the J end lost 6 bases, and 20 bases lay between the germline ends. Germline assignment: CDR1 SGHAT and CDR2 FQNNGV. This CDR3 has 16 residues.

This clone was seen many times. The V call is TRBV5-1, the J call TRBJ2-6; unclear D gene. This CDR3 region has 15 residues. The ends were cut back, 4 bases at V and 0 bases at J, with 8 bases in the middle. CDR1 is SGHRS and CDR2 is YFSETQ in the germline V gene. The chain's CDR3 is CASSAVSSGANVLTF. The CDR3, as DNA: TGCGCCAGCAGCGCCGTGAGCTCTGGGGCCAACGTCCTGACTTTC.

The V call is TRBV29-1, the J call TRBJ1-2, with TRBD1 identical over 8 bases. CDR1 is SQVTM, CDR2 ANQGSEA, per germline. V dropped 6 bases and J dropped 4; count of bases not matched to a gene: 4. The CDR3 length is 12 residues. The CDR3 loop reads CSVDGQGYGYTF. The CDR3 bases are TGCAGCGTAGACGGACAGGGCTATGGCTACACCTTC. Full variable domain (outside the CDR3, taken from reference TRBV29-1 and TRBJ1-2): SAVISQKPSRDICQRGTSLTIQCQVDSQVTMMFWYRQQPGQSLTLIATANQGSEATYESGFVIDKFPISRPNLTFSTLTVSNMSPEDSSIYLCSVDGQGYGYTFGSGTRLTVV.

This clone has only a few counts. The chain links TRBV2 to TRBJ2-7; 10 bases are a match to TRBD2. The CDR3 totals 16 residues. Trimming cost V 2 bases and J 3 bases; bases outside gene matches: 7. CDR1 is SNHLY and CDR2 is FYNNEI in the germline V gene. The CDR3 region is CASSEWSSGGGYEQYF. The CDR3 nucleotides read TGTGCCAGCAGTGAATGGTCTAGCGGGGGAGGCTACGAGCAGTACTTC.

Of note for this clone: Other DNA sequences in the same sample also yield this CDR3. The V and J genes are TRBV11-2 and TRBJ2-7; D is uncertain. This CDR3 is 15 amino acids long. With 0 bases removed from V and 2 bases from J, the gap between germline ends came to 11 bases. Germline loops: CDR1 SGHAT, CDR2 FQNNGV. The DNA for the CDR3 is TGTGCCAGCAGCTTAGATCTAGGTATCGCCTACGAGCAGTACTTC. As protein: CASSLDLGIAYEQYF.

This clone was detected a few times. V usage is TRBV25-1 and J usage is TRBJ1-2, with D possibly being TRBD1 (5 bases). V lost 7 bases to trimming and J lost 6 bases, with 12 bases between them. This CDR3 comprises 12 residues. The V gene's germline CDR1 is MGHDK and CDR2 SYGVNS. This CDR3 is CASNEGYNGYTF. The DNA for the CDR3 is TGTGCCAGCAACGAGGGGTATAATGGCTACACCTTC.

A single count supports this clone. V usage is TRBV30 and J usage is TRBJ2-1; TRBD1 matches 10 bases. Germline CDR1 and CDR2: GTSNPN and SVGIG (reference sequence). Germline trimming cut 5 bases from V and 4 bases from J; bases unmatched to any gene: 2. The CDR3 consists of 13 residues. This chain's CDR3 is CAWLGQGYNEQFF. The CDR3 bases are TGTGCCTGGTTGGGACAGGGGTACAATGAGCAGTTCTTC.

The CDR3 protein is CASSLAPGHGYTF. Written as DNA, the CDR3 is TGTGCCAGCAGCTTGGCTCCCGGACATGGCTACACCTTC. The chain has TRBV5-4 and TRBJ1-2; D remains ambiguous. V lost 0 bases and J lost 6, with 9 bases in between. Germline V gene sequence: CDR1 SGHNT, CDR2 YYREEE (reference sequence). The CDR3 is made up of 13 amino acids.

The V and J genes are TRBV7-9 and TRBJ1-5, with unresolved D. The CDR3 is made up of 13 amino acids. CDR1 and CDR2 (germline): SEHNR, FQNEAQ (reference sequence). V was shortened by 1 base and J by 0 bases, with 1 base between the two germline ends. The CDR3 here is CASSLDSNQPQHF. In DNA form, the CDR3 reads TGTGCCAGCAGCTTAGATAGCAATCAGCCCCAGCATTTT.

CDR3 in amino acids: CSVEQDGRRETQYF. CDR3 sequence (DNA): TGCAGCGTTGAGCAGGATGGCCGCCGAGAGACCCAGTACTTC. The chain is built from TRBV29-1 and TRBJ2-5; D unresolved. Trimming took off 3 bases at V and 4 bases at J, with 15 bases between the two ends. The CDR3 covers 14 residues. Germline lookup yields CDR1 SQVTM and CDR2 ANQGSEA. Complete variable domain (other parts from reference TRBV29-1 and TRBJ2-5): SAVISQKPSRDICQRGTSLTIQCQVDSQVTMMFWYRQQPGQSLTLIATANQGSEATYESGFVIDKFPISRPNLTFSTLTVSNMSPEDSSIYLCSVEQDGRRETQYFGPGTRLLVL.

This chain uses TRBV27 with TRBJ2-7, with D possibly being TRBD1 (7 bases). The V end lost 3 bases, the J end lost 2 bases, and 11 bases lay between the germline ends. This CDR3 region has 14 residues. Germline CDR1 MNHEY, CDR2 SMNVEV (reference sequence). The CDR3 DNA reads as TGTGCCAGCAGTTTGGGCAGGGGGGCCTACGAGCAGTACTTC. Translation gives CASSLGRGAYEQYF.

The chain links TRBV7-9 to TRBJ2-3, with D uncertain. Trimming shortened V by 0 bases and J by 6 bases, and 7 bases separated the two germline ends. The length of the CDR3 is 13 residues. Germline V gives CDR1 SEHNR, CDR2 FQNEAQ (reference sequence). CDR3 region: CASSLAGRDTQYF. CDR3 coding DNA: TGTGCCAGCAGCTTAGCGGGAAGGGATACGCAGTATTTT.

This clone showed up just a few times. One junction end disagrees with the germline gene, perhaps due to a read error. The chain couples TRBV4-1 to TRBJ2-1, with 12 bases lining up with TRBD2. The CDR3 covers 14 residues. The germline CDR1 and CDR2 sequences are MGHRA and YSYEKL. The CDR3 here is CASTQLAGGNEQFF. The CDR3, as DNA: TGCGCCAGCACCCAACTAGCGGGGGGTAATGAGCAGTTCTTC.

The chain uses TRBV5-1 and TRBJ2-1; a weak D match, TRBD1 (7 bases). The CDR3 runs 16 residues. CDR1 is SGHRS and CDR2 is YFSETQ in the germline V gene. V gave up 0 bases and J gave up 6 bases, with 16 bases separating them. The CDR3, as DNA: TGCGCCAGCAGCTTGGTGGCAGGGGGACTTGGCAATGAGCAGTTCTTC. This sequence encodes CASSLVAGGLGNEQFF.

The CDR3 here is CASSFAGGTNEQFF. The CDR3 DNA follows: TGCGCCAGCAGCTTTGCGGGGGGGACTAATGAGCAGTTCTTC. The chain uses TRBV5-1 and TRBJ2-1, with 9 bases matching TRBD2. Germline V gene lookup returns CDR1 SGHRS and CDR2 YFSETQ. Unmatched junction bases numbered 4, after V lost 2 bases and J lost 7 bases. This CDR3 has 14 residues.

V and J are TRBV7-2 and TRBJ2-5, with D possibly being TRBD1 or TRBD2 (5 bases each). Per germline, CDR1 SGHTA and CDR2 FQGNSA. The V end was cut by 3 bases, the J end by 4 bases, with 12 bases between. The CDR3 runs to 14 residues. The CDR3 here is CASSLGDQRETQYF. As DNA, the CDR3 is TGTGCCAGCAGCTTGGGGGACCAGCGAGAGACCCAGTACTTC. Filled out from reference TRBV7-2 and TRBJ2-5, the complete variable domain reads GAGVSQSPSNKVTEKGKDVELRCDPISGHTALYWYRQSLGQGLEFLIYFQGNSAPDKSGLPSDRFSAERTGGSVSTLTIQRTQQEDSAVYLCASSLGDQRETQYFGPGTRLLVL.

The chain employs TRBV29-1 and TRBJ1-3; tentative D call: TRBD1 (6 bases). Germline V gives CDR1 SQVTM, CDR2 ANQGSEA. Deletions cut 5 bases from V and 4 bases from J, with 15 bases between. The CDR3 contains 14 residues. The CDR3: CSVWAPGTGNTIYF. The CDR3 DNA reads TGCAGCGTTTGGGCGCCGGGGACAGGAAACACCATATATTTT.

CDR3 sequence: CASTNLPTGATEAFF. The CDR3 nucleotides are TGTGCCAGCACTAACCTCCCGACAGGAGCCACTGAAGCTTTCTTT. The V gene is TRBV27, the J gene TRBJ1-1, with D tentatively TRBD1 (6 bases). CDR3 length: 15 amino acids. Looked up from germline, CDR1 is MNHEY and CDR2 is SMNVEV (reference sequence). Trimming took 7 bases from V and 4 from J, leaving 19 bases between them.

This clone has just a few counts. This chain links TRBV30 with TRBJ1-1; D perhaps matches TRBD1 (5 bases). Trimming shortened V by 0 bases and J by 5 bases, and 10 bases separated the two germline ends. The germline CDR1 and CDR2 sequences are GTSNPN and SVGIG (reference sequence). This CDR3 has 13 residues. CDR3 residues: CAWSVGVLTEAFF. In nucleotides, the CDR3 is TGTGCCTGGAGTGTAGGGGTATTGACTGAAGCTTTCTTT.

The gene calls are TRBV27 and TRBJ1-4, with no clear D. The CDR3 totals 15 residues. The germline V and J ends were trimmed by 2 bases and 8 bases, with 15 bases remaining between them. Germline CDR1 MNHEY, CDR2 SMNVEV (reference sequence). CDR3 in amino acids: CASSLQDPAAEKLFF. As DNA, the CDR3 is TGTGCCAGCAGTTTACAGGATCCGGCTGCCGAAAAACTGTTTTTT.

This clone was observed a single time. The chain uses TRBV5-6 and TRBJ2-7; TRBD1 matches at 9 bases. This CDR3 region has 15 residues. The V gene's germline CDR1 is SGHDT and CDR2 YYEEEE. The trim removed 4 bases at V and 3 bases at J, leaving 8 bases unmatched. CDR3 bases: TGTGCCAGCAGCGCGAGTGGACAGGGGATCTACGAGCAGTACTTC. Translating it yields CASSASGQGIYEQYF.

The genes are TRBV27 and TRBJ1-2; D may be TRBD1 (5 bases). The V end was cut by 3 bases, the J end by 0 bases, with 11 bases between. The length of the CDR3 is 15 residues. CDR1 and CDR2 (germline): MNHEY, SMNVEV (reference sequence). The DNA of the CDR3 is TGTGCCAGCAGTTTCCGGGACGGAGCTAACTATGGCTACACCTTC. Protein sequence: CASSFRDGANYGYTF.

The sample holds a few counts of this clone. The V call is TRBV20-1, the J call TRBJ2-7; possible D gene TRBD2, 6 bases. CDR3 length: 11 amino acids. V was cut by 3 bases and J by 5 bases, with 8 bases left in between. The germline V gene encodes CDR1 DFQATT and CDR2 SNEGSKA (reference sequence). The CDR3 is CSASSGDEQYF. Here the CDR3 DNA reads TGCAGTGCTAGCTCGGGGGACGAGCAGTACTTC.